This is a list of T cell receptor beta chains from one sample in a study of blood T cell repertoires in COVID-19. Only in-frame clones appear in the TCRdb table, and some are missing; sequencing was by immunoSEQ multiplex PCR. This table has 250,000 to 350,000 clones, about 88% appearing once. The sample taken for sequencing was PBMCs or T cells enriched from blood (not recorded which). The source of these receptors is a woman in her sixties or seventies in a cohort exposed to, infected with or recovered from COVID-19 (not recorded which). Each CDR3 is given with its conserved first and last residue. D genes are given only for firm matches. Part of the rows lack a size; the others show once, few, many or a class for expanded clones.

>NA|TRBV24-1|TRBJ2-2|NA
CATSDLKGPTGELFF
TGTGCCACCAGTGATTTAAAGGGGCCCACAGGGGAGCTGTTTTTT
>NA|TRBV28|TRBJ2-7|TRBD1
CASTPLTGASSGEGEQYF
TGTGCCAGCACCCCTTTGACAGGGGCAAGCTCCGGTGAAGGAGAGCAGTACTTC
>NA|TRBV19|TRBJ2-7|TRBD2
CASSDTLAGGYEQYF
TGTGCCAGTAGCGACACCCTAGCGGGAGGCTACGAGCAGTACTTC
>few|TRBV7-9|TRBJ1-3|NA
CASSLGRVTGNTIYF
TGTGCCAGCAGCTTAGGACGGGTAACTGGAAACACCATATATTTT
>NA|TRBV30|TRBJ1-1|NA
CAWRFQGLGNTEAFF
TGTGCCTGGAGGTTTCAGGGGCTGGGGAACACTGAAGCTTTCTTT
>NA|TRBV7-2|TRBJ1-6|NA
CASSLWGGGSKSSNSPLHF
TGTGCCAGCAGCTTGTGGGGGGGCGGCAGTAAATCTAGTAATTCACCCCTCCACTTT
>NA|TRBV7-8|TRBJ1-2|NA
CASSLRQYGYTF
TGTGCCAGCAGCTTAAGACAGTATGGCTACACCTTC
>NA|TRBV5-4|TRBJ2-1|TRBD2
CASSHGLAPDAYNEQFF
TGTGCCAGCAGCCACGGACTAGCCCCCGATGCCTACAATGAGCAGTTCTTC
>NA|TRBV7-9|TRBJ2-1|TRBD1
CASSQGQSTYNEQFF
TGTGCCAGCAGCCAGGGACAGAGCACCTACAATGAGCAGTTCTTC
>NA|TRBV28|TRBJ2-1|NA
CASSLQRRSYNEQFF
TGTGCCAGCAGTTTACAGAGGCGATCCTACAATGAGCAGTTCTTC
>NA|TRBV7-3|TRBJ1-2|TRBD1
CASSRRDRDAHGYTF
TGTGCCAGCAGCCGCCGGGACAGGGACGCGCATGGCTACACCTTC
>NA|TRBV13|TRBJ1-2|TRBD1
CASSPGTGYGYTF
TGTGCCAGCAGCCCCGGGACAGGCTATGGCTACACCTTC
>NA|TRBV7-9|TRBJ1-2|TRBD1
CASSLSGTAGYGYTF
TGTGCCAGCAGCTTGTCCGGGACAGCCGGTTATGGCTACACCTTC
>NA|TRBV28|TRBJ1-1|NA
CASRSVRGGRRTEAFF
TGTGCCAGCAGATCCGTACGGGGGGGGCGGAGGACTGAAGCTTTCTTT
>once|TRBV5-8|TRBJ1-5|TRBD1
CASRATGVGNQPQHF
TGTGCCAGCAGAGCTACAGGGGTCGGCAATCAGCCCCAGCATTTT
>NA|TRBV28|TRBJ1-6|TRBD1
CASSAQGQLNSPLHF
TGTGCCAGCAGCGCACAGGGACAGCTTAATTCACCCCTCCACTTT
>NA|TRBV7-9|TRBJ1-1|NA
CASSGTGITEAFF
TGTGCCAGCAGCGGTACAGGGATCACTGAAGCTTTCTTT
>NA|TRBV4-1|TRBJ2-1|NA
CASSQGAYSYNEQFF
TGCGCCAGCAGCCAAGGGGCCTACTCCTACAATGAGCAGTTCTTC
>NA|TRBV2|TRBJ1-2|TRBD1
CASSGETGMGGYTF
TGTGCCAGCAGTGGGGAGACAGGGATGGGTGGCTACACCTTC
>NA|TRBV5-1|TRBJ2-3|NA
CASSLGRGTDTQYF
TGCGCCAGCAGCTTGGGACGGGGCACAGATACGCAGTATTTT
>NA|TRBV7-8|TRBJ2-1|TRBD2
CASSGYLIGSGGYNEQFF
TGTGCCAGCAGCGGCTACCTCATCGGTAGCGGGGGGTACAATGAGCAGTTCTTC
>NA|TRBV11-2|TRBJ2-7|TRBD2
CASSPGASGTGEQYF
TGTGCCAGCAGCCCCGGGGCTAGCGGGACCGGGGAGCAGTACTTC
>NA|TRBV2|TRBJ2-7|NA
CASSEVGAETSYEQYF
TGTGCCAGCAGTGAAGTTGGAGCGGAGACCTCCTACGAGCAGTACTTC
>NA|TRBV19|TRBJ1-2|TRBD1
CASGRDRGYYGYTF
TGTGCCAGTGGTAGGGACAGGGGCTACTATGGCTACACCTTC
>NA|TRBV28|TRBJ2-7|NA
CASSRPSRVRSSYEQYF
TGTGCCAGCAGTAGGCCCTCGCGGGTCAGGAGCTCCTACGAGCAGTACTTC
>NA|TRBV6-1|TRBJ2-7|TRBD2
CASSEKEGLAGLLPYEQYF
TGTGCCAGCAGTGAAAAAGAAGGACTAGCGGGACTCCTACCCTACGAGCAGTACTTC
>NA|TRBV15|TRBJ2-5|NA
CATSRENYQETQYF
TGTGCCACCAGCAGAGAGAACTACCAAGAGACCCAGTACTTC
>NA|TRBV5-1|TRBJ1-5|NA
CASSEGVSNQPQHF
TGCGCCAGCAGTGAGGGAGTTAGCAATCAGCCCCAGCATTTT
>NA|TRBV18|TRBJ2-7|TRBD1
CASSPQKDRGGEQYF
TGTGCCAGCTCACCACAGAAGGACAGGGGTGGCGAGCAGTACTTC
>NA|TRBV5-1|TRBJ1-1|TRBD1
CASSHDRAGLNTEAFF
TGCGCCAGCAGCCATGACAGGGCGGGTTTGAACACTGAAGCTTTCTTT
>NA|TRBV15|TRBJ1-2|TRBD1
CATSTRTGDYGYTF
TGTGCCACCAGCACGCGGACAGGCGACTATGGCTACACCTTC
>few|TRBV6-5|TRBJ1-1|TRBD1
CASRRGQDSGEAFF
TGTGCCAGCAGACGCGGACAGGACTCAGGTGAAGCTTTCTTT
>NA|TRBV7-2|TRBJ2-6|TRBD1
CASSAGGTGANVLTF
TGTGCCAGCAGCGCAGGGGGTACTGGGGCCAACGTCCTGACTTTC
>NA|TRBV20-1|TRBJ2-7|NA
CSARQGYEQYF
TGCAGTGCTAGACAGGGATACGAGCAGTACTTC
>NA|TRBV3-1/TRBV3-2|TRBJ2-7|TRBD2
CASSQDGAGGYEQYF
TGTGCCAGCAGCCAAGACGGAGCGGGAGGTTACGAGCAGTACTTC
>NA|TRBV24-1|TRBJ2-5|TRBD2
CATSDSSGRETQYF
TGTGCCACCAGTGATAGTAGCGGGAGAGAGACCCAGTACTTC
>NA|TRBV14|TRBJ2-5|NA
CASSQDTGVPRETQYF
TGTGCCAGCAGCCAAGACACCGGGGTACCCAGGGAGACCCAGTACTTC
>NA|TRBV7-2|TRBJ1-1|NA
CASSSLVGEGSVNTEAFF
TGTGCCAGCAGCTCCCTCGTGGGGGAGGGATCGGTAAACACTGAAGCTTTCTTT
>NA|TRBV21-1|TRBJ2-7|NA
CASSKFSWLPGQGKIRFREQYF
TGTGCCAGCAGCAAATTCTCCTGGTTACCGGGACAGGGGAAGATCAGGTTTAGGGAGCAGTACTTC
>NA|TRBV27|TRBJ1-2|TRBD1
CASSSAGGVDYGYTF
TGTGCCAGCAGCTCAGCAGGGGGTGTGGACTATGGCTACACCTTC
>NA|TRBV2|TRBJ1-2|NA
CASSPQWGLGDGYTF
TGTGCCAGCAGTCCCCAGTGGGGTTTAGGGGATGGCTACACCTTC